This T cell receptor beta chain was profiled in a study of T-cell reconstitution after alpha-beta-depleted transplantation in children. Study conclusions and caveats: About two months after transplant, alpha-beta T cells reportedly came from several hundred expanded graft clones. Some patients' high day-60 TCRbeta diversity was traced to surviving recipient T cells and thymic progenitors. The main origin of T-cell counts and diversity one year after transplant was newly produced T cells.

A TCRbeta library incorporating unique molecular identifiers was prepared. TCRdb analysed the PCR reads with MiXCR anew, one entry per CDR3 protein. The sample carries 750,000 to 950,000 distinct CDR3 sequences, roughly 16% recorded once. Comments on this clonotype: Antigen: not known.

The CDR3 is made up of 15 amino acids. The V end lost 7 bases, the J end lost 1 base, and 13 bases lay between the germline ends. The germline CDR1 and CDR2 sequences are KGHDR and SFDVKD. This chain uses TRBV24-1 with TRBJ2-1; D may be TRBD1 (7 bases). The sequences come from PBMCs, mostly from graft donor cells, collected 360 days after TCRalphabeta/CD19-depleted stem cell transplant. This TCR was recovered from a male patient between 5 and 17 years old who had a stem cell transplant for acute lymphoblastic leukemia, so the T cells may come from the graft donor. CDR3 nucleotide sequence: TGTGCCACCAGCCCCAGGGGGGCGTCCTACAATGAGCAGTTCTTC. This sequence encodes CATSPRGASYNEQFF.